These 20 T cell receptor beta chains were all obtained from the same sample, sequenced in a study of cytomegalovirus exposure and HLA in healthy donors. Produced via immunoSEQ multiplex PCR; TCRdb's table is partial and in-frame only. The sample yields some 48,000 clones, 88% seen once. The specimen was PBMCs. These receptors were obtained from a woman aged 30 to 39 in good health and CMV-seronegative.

The V and J genes are TRBV28 and TRBJ2-7; D is possibly TRBD2 (6 bases). The CDR3 has 11 residues. The V end was cut by 6 bases, the J end by 5 bases, with 8 bases between. The V gene's germline CDR1 is MDHEN and CDR2 SYDVKM. CDR3 sequence (DNA): TGTGCCAGCAGGGGACTGAACGAGCAGTACTTC. Translation: CASRGLNEQYF.

This sequence joins TRBV18 and TRBJ1-1; D remains ambiguous. V dropped 6 bases and J dropped 3 bases, with 11 bases sitting between them. The CDR3 is 13 amino acids. Germline V gene data show CDR1 as KGHSH and CDR2 as LQKENI. CDR3 nucleotide sequence: TGTGCCAGCTCCCCTAGGCTGGACACTGAAGCTTTCTTT. Its protein is CASSPRLDTEAFF.

This clone was recorded only once. This chain joins TRBV19 and TRBJ1-5; 8 bases match TRBD1. The V gene end was trimmed by 5 bases and the J gene end by 6 bases; junction bases not matched to a gene: 3. Germline values: CDR1 LNHDA, CDR2 SQIVND (reference sequence). There are 13 residues in the CDR3. This CDR3 is CASSGQGSQPQHF. The CDR3 region has the DNA TGTGCCAGTAGTGGACAGGGAAGTCAGCCCCAGCATTTT.

The chain joins TRBV5-4 to TRBJ2-5; 10 bases map to TRBD2. Germline CDR1 is SGHNT and CDR2 is YYREEE (reference sequence). The CDR3 sequence is 15 residues long. V gave up 0 bases and J gave up 4 bases; unmatched junction bases: 3. The CDR3 sequence: CASSLASGRGETQYF. The CDR3 nucleotides read TGTGCCAGCAGCTTGGCTAGCGGGAGAGGAGAGACCCAGTACTTC.

The chain links TRBV19 to TRBJ2-1, with 11 bases fitting TRBD1. Germline V gene lookup returns CDR1 LNHDA and CDR2 SQIVND (reference sequence). V was clipped by 7 bases and J by 9 bases; unmatched bases: 5. The CDR3 contains 13 residues. The CDR3 DNA sequence: TGTGCCAGTATTCGGACAGGGGGCGTTGAGCAGTTCTTC. It codes for CASIRTGGVEQFF.

The V call is TRBV5-1, the J call TRBJ1-1; 8 bases are a match to TRBD1. Losses at the gene ends were 3 bases for V and 0 bases for J; bases not matched to a gene: 7. The CDR3 is 16 residues long. Germline V gives CDR1 SGHRS, CDR2 YFSETQ. The chain's CDR3 is CASSSGTGPLNTEAFF. DNA for the CDR3: TGCGCCAGCAGCTCTGGGACAGGACCCTTGAACACTGAAGCTTTCTTT.

The chain employs TRBV6-5 and TRBJ2-1; D gene uncertain. This CDR3 has 15 residues. Germline values: CDR1 MNHEY, CDR2 SVGAGI. The ends were cut back, 2 bases at V and 5 bases at J, with 13 bases in the middle. The CDR3 region has the DNA TGTGCCAGCAGTTACCCTCCCCCCAGGAACAATGAGCAGTTCTTC. Protein: CASSYPPPRNNEQFF.

The gene calls are TRBV6-5 and TRBJ2-7; TRBD2 might be the D (6 bases). The germline V gene encodes CDR1 MNHEY and CDR2 SVGAGI. Trimming stripped 0 bases from V and 6 bases from J, with 15 bases between. The CDR3 length is 15 residues. As DNA, the CDR3 is TGTGCCAGCAGTTACTCGATCGGCTCCGGGGGCGAGCAGTACTTC. Translation gives CASSYSIGSGGEQYF.

The chain combines TRBV5-1 with TRBJ2-7; 8 bases line up with TRBD1. V dropped 4 bases and J dropped 7; count of bases not matched to a gene: 7. Germline CDR1 SGHRS, CDR2 YFSETQ. The CDR3 has 13 residues. The CDR3 reads CASSIRTGREQYF. CDR3 coding DNA: TGCGCCAGCAGCATAAGGACAGGGCGGGAGCAGTACTTC.

The V and J genes are TRBV2 and TRBJ2-7; 10 bases are shared with TRBD2. Germline values: CDR1 SNHLY, CDR2 FYNNEI. The J segment lost 1 base and the V segment lost 6 bases, leaving 3 bases of the junction unmatched. The CDR3 extends over 14 amino acids. The CDR3 here is CASRRTSGSYEQYF. In DNA form, the CDR3 reads TGTGCCAGCAGACGGACTAGCGGTTCCTACGAGCAGTACTTC. The complete variable domain, with remaining parts taken from reference TRBV2 and TRBJ2-7, reads EPEVTQTPSHQVTQMGQEVILRCVPISNHLYFYWYRQILGQKVEFLVSFYNNEISEKSEIFDDQFSVERPDGSNFTLKIRSTKLEDSAMYFCASRRTSGSYEQYFGPGTRLTVT.

V is TRBV28 and J is TRBJ2-3, with 10 bases fitting TRBD2. CDR1 and CDR2 from the germline V gene are MDHEN and SYDVKM. The CDR3 consists of 19 residues. Trimming at V came to 5 bases and at J to 0 bases, leaving 14 bases not matched to a gene. The chain's CDR3 is CASSPGLARPRASTDTQYF. CDR3 nucleotides: TGTGCCAGCAGTCCGGGACTAGCGCGACCCCGGGCCAGCACAGATACGCAGTATTTT.

The chain joins TRBV11-2 to TRBJ1-3; unclear D gene. This CDR3 comprises 16 residues. V was shortened by 1 base and J by 0 bases, with 10 bases between the two germline ends. In germline, CDR1 is SGHAT, CDR2 FQNNGV. CDR3 sequence reads: CASSLVPPSSGNTIYF. The CDR3 bases are TGTGCCAGCAGCTTAGTCCCGCCGAGCTCTGGAAACACCATATATTTT.

The V gene is TRBV28, the J gene TRBJ1-4; 9 nucleotides agree with TRBD1. Unmatched junction bases numbered 19, after V lost 6 bases and J lost 5 bases. The CDR3 consists of 19 residues. Germline V gives CDR1 MDHEN, CDR2 SYDVKM. The CDR3 reads CASSIPSGTGSLPNEKLFF. The CDR3 DNA reads as TGTGCCAGCAGCATCCCCTCAGGGACAGGGTCCCTACCCAATGAAAAACTGTTTTTT. Full variable domain (rest looked up from reference TRBV28 and TRBJ1-4): DVKVTQSSRYLVKRTGEKVFLECVQDMDHENMFWYRQDPGLGLRLIYFSYDVKMKEKGDIPEGYSVSREKKERFSLILESASTNQTSMYLCASSIPSGTGSLPNEKLFFGSGTQLSVL.

This chain joins TRBV5-1 and TRBJ2-3; D gene uncertain. This CDR3 comprises 13 residues. V dropped 5 bases and J dropped 6 bases, with 13 bases sitting between them. The germline V gene encodes CDR1 SGHRS and CDR2 YFSETQ. CDR3 DNA sequence: TGCGCCAGCAGGAACATTAAGGAGGATACGCAGTATTTT. It specifies CASRNIKEDTQYF.

The rearrangement links TRBV7-9 to TRBJ1-1; 7 bases are shared with TRBD1. The CDR3 is 17 amino acids. J gave up 6 bases and V 5 bases, and 18 bases lay outside the gene matches. CDR1 is SEHNR, CDR2 FQNEAQ, per germline (reference sequence). CDR3 loop: CASSLNSGQRRLAEAFF. DNA for the CDR3: TGTGCCAGCAGCCTGAATTCGGGACAGCGGCGTTTGGCTGAAGCTTTCTTT. Based on the CDR3 plus reference TRBV7-9 and TRBJ1-1, the full variable domain is DTGVSQNPRHKITKRGQNVTFRCDPISEHNRLYWYRQTLGQGPEFLTYFQNEAQLEKSRLLSDRFSAERPKGSFSTLEIQRTEQGDSAMYLCASSLNSGQRRLAEAFFGQGTRLTVV.

This rearrangement joins TRBV25-1 to TRBJ2-5; 10 bases are a match to TRBD2. CDR3 size: 17 residues. V was pared by 3 bases and J by 5 bases, with 12 bases of the junction left unmatched. Per germline, CDR1 MGHDK and CDR2 SYGVNS. The CDR3 region has the DNA TGTGCCAGCAGTGAGGGTTTTACTAGCGGGACATTCGAGACCCAGTACTTC. It specifies CASSEGFTSGTFETQYF.

The count of this clone is one. The V and J genes are TRBV27 and TRBJ2-6, with D possibly TRBD2 on 6 matching bases. Germline V gene sequence: CDR1 MNHEY, CDR2 SMNVEV (reference sequence). CDR3 size: 17 residues. V was shortened by 3 bases and J by 1 base, with 13 bases between the two germline ends. The CDR3 bases are TGTGCCAGCAGTTTCAAACGGGGGTCTTCTGGGGCCAACGTCCTGACTTTC. This sequence encodes CASSFKRGSSGANVLTF.

This clone was picked up one time. This chain connects TRBV9 to TRBJ2-7; D uncertain. The CDR3 sequence is 15 residues long. Trimming stripped 1 base from V and 1 base from J, with 12 bases between. The germline gives CDR1 SGDLS, CDR2 YYNGEE. This chain's CDR3 is CASSVFSGNSYEQYF. The CDR3, as DNA: TGTGCCAGCAGCGTATTCTCCGGTAATTCCTACGAGCAGTACTTC.

Notes on this clone: The sample carries other DNA sequences with the same CDR3. V gene TRBV27 combines with J gene TRBJ1-2; 7 bases map to TRBD1. With V trimmed by 3 bases and J by 4 bases, 2 bases remained unmatched. Germline CDR1 MNHEY, CDR2 SMNVEV (reference sequence). The CDR3 sequence is 13 residues long. DNA for the CDR3: TGTGCCAGCAGTTTCCCAGGGGGCTATGGCTACACCTTC. Translated, it gives CASSFPGGYGYTF.

The chain links TRBV4-2 to TRBJ2-7; 8 bases map to TRBD2. After removal of 5 bases from V and 7 bases from J, the junction contained 16 bases not matched to a gene. Germline V CDR1 and CDR2: LGHNA, YNFKEQ. This CDR3 has 16 amino acids. The CDR3 DNA is TGTGCCAGCAGCTCACAGGGAAGCGGGAGCGTCCGAGAGCAGTACTTC. Translated, it gives CASSSQGSGSVREQYF.